A single sample is the source of the 32 T cell receptor beta chains below, sequenced in a study of CD8+ T cells in alopecia areata. Treatment indicated: oral pan-JAK inhibitor, 5-10 mg twice daily. The sequencing template was cDNA reverse transcribed from extracted RNA. Sequenced by immunoSEQ multiplex PCR; TCRdb stores in-frame clones only, minus some. The table has approximately 180,000 clones, 60% seen once. The sample here was CD4+ T cells sorted from blood, taken at week 24, from a patient treated with tofacitinib. The receptors here all came from a human donor with alopecia areata.

This clone turned up a few times. This chain's CDR3 is CSVAQRAGTEAFF. Here the CDR3 DNA reads TGCAGCGTTGCACAGCGGGCAGGGACTGAAGCTTTCTTT. This chain joins TRBV29-1 and TRBJ1-1; D possibly corresponds to TRBD1 (5 bases). Between the trimmed V and J ends, which lost 4 bases and 5 bases, there was a span of 14 bases. Germline V gives CDR1 SQVTM, CDR2 ANQGSEA. This CDR3 is built from 13 residues.

V usage is TRBV6-5 and J usage is TRBJ2-3; D might be TRBD2 (6 bases). V was cut by 8 bases and J by 4 bases, with 13 bases left in between. The CDR3 covers 13 residues. Germline CDR1 is MNHEY and CDR2 is SVGAGI. The CDR3 DNA follows: TGTGCCAGCCATGGGAGGCCCCCAGATACGCAGTATTTT. Translated, it gives CASHGRPPDTQYF.

The sample holds a few counts of this clone. This chain joins TRBV27 and TRBJ1-6; no definite D call. V gave up 2 bases and J gave up 8 bases, with 7 bases separating them. The CDR3 contains 13 residues. Looked up from germline, CDR1 is MNHEY and CDR2 is SMNVEV (reference sequence). DNA of the CDR3: TGTGCCAGCAGTTTAAAGATTGATTCACCCCTCCACTTT. The encoded protein is CASSLKIDSPLHF.

The chain employs TRBV9 and TRBJ2-3; TRBD2 aligns across 10 bases. The J segment lost 6 bases and the V segment lost 0 bases, leaving 10 bases of the junction unmatched. The CDR3 totals 17 residues. Per the germline V gene, CDR1 is SGDLS and CDR2 is YYNGEE. CDR3 protein: CASSVDPSGGTKDTQYF. CDR3 in DNA: TGTGCCAGCAGCGTAGACCCTAGCGGGGGAACTAAGGATACGCAGTATTTT.

The chain is built from TRBV4-1 and TRBJ1-4; a weak D match, TRBD1 (5 bases). The V end was cut by 7 bases, the J end by 8 bases, with 23 bases between. Germline CDR1 reads MGHRA; CDR2 reads YSYEKL. This CDR3 comprises 16 residues. The CDR3 protein is CASTPGPLGPGEKLFF. For the CDR3, the DNA is TGCGCCAGCACCCCGGGACCTCTAGGCCCGGGGGAAAAACTGTTTTTT.

The chain carries TRBV11-3 and TRBJ2-3, with TRBD1 matching 8 bases. The germline V gene encodes CDR1 SGHNT and CDR2 YENEEA. V trimming: 5 bases; J trimming: 4 bases; junction bases outside the gene matches: 5. The CDR3 length is 14 residues. CDR3 sequence (DNA): TGTGCCAGCAGCGCTATACAGGGGGCAGATACGCAGTATTTT. This translates into CASSAIQGADTQYF. Together with reference TRBV11-3 and TRBJ2-3, the CDR3 gives the full variable domain: EAGVVQSPRYKIIEKKQPVAFWCNPISGHNTLYWYLQNLGQGPELLIRYENEEAVDDSQLPKDRFSAERLKGVDSTLKIQPAELGDSAVYLCASSAIQGADTQYFGPGTRLTVL.

The genes are TRBV27 and TRBJ2-2; D might be TRBD1 or TRBD2, each matching 5 bases. V dropped 5 bases and J dropped 7 bases, with 20 bases sitting between them. The length of the CDR3 is 16 residues. Per germline, CDR1 MNHEY and CDR2 SMNVEV (reference sequence). The CDR3 DNA reads as TGTGCCAGCAGTCCCCGGCCAGGGAGTATAGACGGGGAGCTGTTTTTT. Protein product: CASSPRPGSIDGELFF.

J is TRBJ1-6 and V is TRBV30; TRBD1 aligns across 7 bases. This CDR3 is 15 amino acids long. V lost 1 base, J lost 2 bases, and 2 bases stayed unmatched. Germline CDR1 GTSNPN, CDR2 SVGIG (reference sequence). The CDR3 protein is CAWSGQGTYNSPLHF. The CDR3 DNA follows: TGTGCCTGGAGTGGACAGGGCACCTATAATTCACCCCTCCACTTT.

The genes are TRBV5-1 and TRBJ2-2; possible D gene TRBD2, 6 bases. This CDR3 region has 14 residues. Germline loops: CDR1 SGHRS, CDR2 YFSETQ. V lost 4 bases and J lost 7, with 14 bases in between. The CDR3 coding sequence is TGCGCCAGCAGCACCGGAGGGGCAGGCGGGGAGCTGTTTTTT. Protein sequence: CASSTGGAGGELFF.

The CDR3 nucleotides read TGTGCCACCAGCAGAGATCGACAGGGTATTCTCCGTAATGAAAAACTGTTTTTT. This encodes CATSRDRQGILRNEKLFF. This rearrangement joins TRBV15 to TRBJ1-4, with TRBD1 matching over 7 bases. This CDR3 has 18 residues. Germline loops: CDR1 LNHNV, CDR2 YYDKDF (reference sequence). Trimming at V came to 0 bases and at J to 4 bases, leaving 11 bases not matched to a gene.

This clone was counted between two and nine times. The chain employs TRBV2 and TRBJ2-3, with D possibly TRBD1 on 5 matching bases. CDR1 is SNHLY, CDR2 FYNNEI, per germline. V was clipped by 1 base and J by 3 bases, with 11 bases between them. The CDR3 has 15 amino acids. Here the CDR3 reads CASSEDGRTTDTQYF. CDR3 DNA sequence: TGTGCCAGCAGTGAAGATGGTAGGACAACAGATACGCAGTATTTT.

The CDR3 DNA reads as TGCGCCAGCAGCTTGGATAGCACAGATACGCAGTATTTT. Encoded protein: CASSLDSTDTQYF. This sequence joins TRBV5-1 and TRBJ2-3; D is unresolved. CDR3 size: 13 residues. V was pared by 0 bases and J by 0 bases, with 2 bases between. The germline V gene has CDR1 SGHRS and CDR2 YFSETQ.

The V call is TRBV30, the J call TRBJ1-2, with D hard to call. The CDR3 covers 14 residues. CDR1 is GTSNPN, CDR2 SVGIG, per germline (reference sequence). Deletions cut 4 bases from V and 2 bases from J, with 14 bases between. Here the CDR3 DNA reads TGTGCCTGGATTATACCCGGGATCAACTATGGCTACACCTTC. Amino acids: CAWIIPGINYGYTF. Full variable domain (remainder filled in from reference TRBV30 and TRBJ1-2): SQTIHQWPATLVQPVGSPLSLECTVEGTSNPNLYWYRQAAGRGLQLLFYSVGIGQISSEVPQNLSASRPQDRQFILSSKKLLLSDSGFYLCAWIIPGINYGYTFGSGTRLTVV.

The V gene is TRBV30, the J gene TRBJ1-1; D is unresolved. The CDR3 extends over 14 amino acids. Per the germline V gene, CDR1 is GTSNPN and CDR2 is SVGIG (reference sequence). V was clipped by 1 base and J by 5 bases, with 14 bases between them. The CDR3 DNA is TGTGCCTGGAGTGCCACATTTACACGTACTGAAGCTTTCTTT. This codes for CAWSATFTRTEAFF. The variable domain in full, with the rest retrieved from reference TRBV30 and TRBJ1-1, is SQTIHQWPATLVQPVGSPLSLECTVEGTSNPNLYWYRQAAGRGLQLLFYSVGIGQISSEVPQNLSASRPQDRQFILSSKKLLLSDSGFYLCAWSATFTRTEAFFGQGTRLTVV.

The rearrangement uses TRBV29-1 and TRBJ1-2, with TRBD1 identical over 8 bases. J was trimmed by 0 bases and V by 6 bases; bases with no gene match: 6. The CDR3 covers 14 residues. CDR1 and CDR2 (germline): SQVTM, ANQGSEA. DNA for the CDR3: TGCAGCGTCGCCGACAGGGGCTCTAACTATGGCTACACCTTC. Translated: CSVADRGSNYGYTF.

This clone was counted only a few times. The chain combines TRBV28 with TRBJ1-4, with 8 bases that match TRBD1. V shed 6 bases and J 8 bases; nucleotides not matched to a gene: 14. Germline V gene data show CDR1 as MDHEN and CDR2 as SYDVKM. The CDR3 consists of 16 residues. CDR3 sequence (DNA): TGTGCCAGCAGCCGCCCGGACAGGGTGAGAAGCGAAAAACTGTTTTTT. This gives the protein CASSRPDRVRSEKLFF.

This clone has only one observation. The chain combines TRBV5-1 with TRBJ1-2, with 8 bases identical to TRBD1. Germline CDR1 is SGHRS and CDR2 is YFSETQ. The CDR3 has 17 residues. V trimming: 2 bases; J trimming: 4 bases; junction bases outside the gene matches: 13. CDR3 sequence: CASSFTPASGGGYGYTF. CDR3 nucleotide sequence: TGCGCCAGCAGCTTCACACCTGCCTCAGGGGGCGGCTATGGCTACACCTTC.

This sequence joins TRBV4-3 and TRBJ1-6; 11 bases are shared with TRBD1. This CDR3 spans 15 amino acids. CDR1 and CDR2 from the germline V gene are LGHNA and YSLEER. J was trimmed by 7 bases and V by 5 bases; bases with no gene match: 4. CDR3 region: CASSGQGARNSPLHF. The CDR3 nucleotides are TGCGCCAGCAGCGGACAGGGGGCACGGAATTCACCCCTCCACTTT.

The chain uses TRBV7-2 and TRBJ1-6; D perhaps matches TRBD1 (5 bases). Germline V gives CDR1 SGHTA, CDR2 FQGNSA. The V end was cut by 5 bases, the J end by 9 bases, with 14 bases between. The CDR3 runs 14 residues. CDR3 residues: CASSRTRVRSPLHF. CDR3 DNA sequence: TGTGCCAGCAGCCGGACACGAGTTCGTTCACCCCTCCACTTT. The full variable domain, rest sourced from reference TRBV7-2 and TRBJ1-6, is GAGVSQSPSNKVTEKGKDVELRCDPISGHTALYWYRQSLGQGLEFLIYFQGNSAPDKSGLPSDRFSAERTGGSVSTLTIQRTQQEDSAVYLCASSRTRVRSPLHFGNGTRLTVT.

The chain uses TRBV27 and TRBJ1-2; unclear D gene. This CDR3 region has 16 residues. Per germline, CDR1 MNHEY and CDR2 SMNVEV (reference sequence). Trimming took 5 bases from V and 1 from J, leaving 17 bases between them. The CDR3 sequence is CASSSLRRGNNYGYTF. The DNA for the CDR3 is TGTGCCAGCAGTAGTCTCAGGCGGGGAAATAACTATGGCTACACCTTC.

The CDR3 DNA reads as TGCAGCGTTGACGCGAGGGCGGATGCAGATACGCAGTATTTT. Translating it yields CSVDARADADTQYF. V usage is TRBV29-1 and J usage is TRBJ2-3; tentatively, D is TRBD2 (5 bases). The germline V and J ends were trimmed by 3 bases and 4 bases, with 14 bases remaining between them. This CDR3 spans 14 amino acids. Germline CDR1 SQVTM, CDR2 ANQGSEA.

The chain uses TRBV29-1 and TRBJ1-1, with TRBD1 matching 7 bases. V lost 6 bases, J lost 4 bases, and 11 bases stayed unmatched. Germline V gene sequence: CDR1 SQVTM, CDR2 ANQGSEA. The CDR3 has 14 amino acids. Here the CDR3 DNA reads TGCAGCGTGACTCCGGGACAGAAGGGCACTGAAGCTTTCTTT. Translating it yields CSVTPGQKGTEAFF.

V is TRBV15 and J is TRBJ2-2; D is perhaps TRBD1 or TRBD2 (6 bases each). V lost 0 bases to trimming and J lost 6 bases, with 14 bases between them. The CDR3 loop spans 16 amino acids. Germline CDR1 reads LNHNV; CDR2 reads YYDKDF (reference sequence). The CDR3 nucleotides read TGTGCCACCAGCAGAGAATATAGGGGGGCTGCCGGGGAGCTGTTTTTT. This sequence encodes CATSREYRGAAGELFF.

This clone was counted only a few times. V usage is TRBV7-2 and J usage is TRBJ1-1, with 7 nucleotides matching TRBD1. CDR3 length: 15 residues. Germline V lookup: CDR1 SGHTA, CDR2 FQGNSA. V shed 0 bases and J 0 bases; nucleotides not matched to a gene: 1. The CDR3: CASSLATGMNTEAFF. CDR3 nucleotide sequence: TGTGCCAGCAGCTTAGCGACAGGGATGAACACTGAAGCTTTCTTT.

This chain uses TRBV5-1 with TRBJ2-1; 12 bases are a match to TRBD2. V shed 5 bases and J 8 bases; nucleotides not matched to a gene: 14. The CDR3 length is 17 residues. Germline assignment: CDR1 SGHRS and CDR2 YFSETQ. CDR3 loop: CASSLPSSGGAEDEQFF. In nucleotides, the CDR3 is TGCGCCAGCAGTTTACCCTCTAGCGGGGGGGCCGAAGATGAGCAGTTCTTC.

This clone came up once. The CDR3: CASSVQNIQYF. DNA of the CDR3: TGTGCCAGCAGTGTCCAAAACATTCAGTACTTC. V is TRBV2 and J is TRBJ2-4; D remains ambiguous. Trimming pared 4 bases from V and 5 bases from J, leaving 3 bases between. Germline lookup yields CDR1 SNHLY and CDR2 FYNNEI. This CDR3 has 11 amino acids.

This clone was picked up a small number of times. The chain is built from TRBV10-2 and TRBJ2-1; TRBD2 aligns across 11 bases. Germline CDR1 is WSHSY and CDR2 is SAAADI. This CDR3 is built from 17 residues. J lost 5 bases, V lost 6 bases, and 12 bases had no gene match. CDR3 DNA: TGCGCCAGCAGACTCTTGACTAGCGGGGACCTCCACAATGAGCAGTTCTTC. Protein: CASRLLTSGDLHNEQFF.

The chain has TRBV6-5 and TRBJ2-6, with D possibly TRBD1 on 6 matching bases. The CDR3 totals 15 residues. Trimming took off 5 bases at V and 2 bases at J, with 10 bases between the two ends. The V gene's germline CDR1 is MNHEY and CDR2 SVGAGI. The CDR3: CASSPEGAGANVLTF. The CDR3 DNA sequence: TGTGCCAGCAGTCCTGAGGGGGCTGGGGCCAACGTCCTGACTTTC.

The chain recombines TRBV30 with TRBJ1-3; D might be TRBD1 (5 bases). The CDR3 loop spans 14 amino acids. The V gene's germline CDR1 is GTSNPN and CDR2 SVGIG (reference sequence). V was clipped by 3 bases and J by 8 bases, with 17 bases between them. The CDR3 protein is CAWSRYTGGDTIYF. The CDR3 coding sequence is TGTGCCTGGAGCAGGTACACCGGGGGAGACACCATATATTTT.

Here the CDR3 DNA reads TGCGCCAGCAGCCCCGGCCGGGGGGGCACAGATACGCAGTATTTT. Residues: CASSPGRGGTDTQYF. The V call is TRBV5-1, the J call TRBJ2-3, with TRBD2 identical over 7 bases. The CDR3 sequence is 15 residues long. Losses at the gene ends were 4 bases for V and 1 base for J; bases not matched to a gene: 6. The germline V gene has CDR1 SGHRS and CDR2 YFSETQ.

This clone was seen a few times. V and J are TRBV27 and TRBJ2-5, with 7 nucleotides matching TRBD1. Germline loops: CDR1 MNHEY, CDR2 SMNVEV (reference sequence). V was clipped by 2 bases and J by 4 bases; unmatched bases: 16. This CDR3 contains 18 residues. The CDR3 is CASSLNGPTGPPRETQYF. Here the CDR3 DNA reads TGTGCCAGCAGTTTAAATGGCCCGACAGGGCCGCCGAGAGAGACCCAGTACTTC.

V is TRBV5-1 and J is TRBJ1-1, with D possibly matching TRBD1 (6 bases). The CDR3 length is 17 residues. Trimming removed 0 bases from V and 0 bases from J, with 15 bases in between. Germline V gives CDR1 SGHRS, CDR2 YFSETQ. The CDR3 region is CASSLGQGRVVNTEAFF. The CDR3 DNA follows: TGCGCCAGCAGCTTGGGGCAGGGGCGCGTAGTGAACACTGAAGCTTTCTTT.